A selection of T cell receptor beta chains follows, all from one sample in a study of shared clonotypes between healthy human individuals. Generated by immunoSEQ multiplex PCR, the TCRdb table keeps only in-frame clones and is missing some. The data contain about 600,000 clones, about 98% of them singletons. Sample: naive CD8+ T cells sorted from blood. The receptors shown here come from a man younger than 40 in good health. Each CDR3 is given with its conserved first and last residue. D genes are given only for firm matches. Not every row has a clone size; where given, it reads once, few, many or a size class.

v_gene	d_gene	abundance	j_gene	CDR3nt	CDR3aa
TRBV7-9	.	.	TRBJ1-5	TGTGCCAGCAGCTCCGAGGGAGAGGGCAATCAGCCCCAGCATTTT	CASSSEGEGNQPQHF
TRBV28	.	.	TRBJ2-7	TGTGCCAGCAGTACCAACATCCGGGACCGGGCTCTCGAGCAGTACTTC	CASSTNIRDRALEQYF
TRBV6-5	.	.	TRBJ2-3	TGTGCCAGCAGTTACTCTTTGTGGGAGGACACAGATACGCAGTATTTT	CASSYSLWEDTDTQYF
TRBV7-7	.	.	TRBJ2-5	TGTGCCAGCAGCTTAACGTGGGGGGCGGCCTCCCAAGAGACCCAGTACTTC	CASSLTWGAASQETQYF
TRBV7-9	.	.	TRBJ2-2	TGTGCCAGCAGCCCATCGACGAGCCCCGGGGAGCTGTTTTTT	CASSPSTSPGELFF
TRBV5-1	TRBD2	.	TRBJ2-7	TGCGCCAGCAGCTTGGGGCCCGAGGGACTAGCGGGAGGCCCAAATCGGCACGAGCAGTACTTC	CASSLGPEGLAGGPNRHEQYF
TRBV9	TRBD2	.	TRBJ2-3	TGTGCCAGCAGCGTAGAAACCGGGACTAGTCTTACCGATACGCAGTATTTT	CASSVETGTSLTDTQYF
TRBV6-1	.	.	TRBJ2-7	TGTGCCAGCAGTGGATACCAGGGTACCTACGAGCAGTACTTC	CASSGYQGTYEQYF
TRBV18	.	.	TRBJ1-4	TGTGCCAGCTCACTAGGCGCGACAGGACTTGAAAAACTGTTTTTT	CASSLGATGLEKLFF
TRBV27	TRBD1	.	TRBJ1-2	TGTGCCAGCAGTTTACTTCCAGGGGGTGGCTACACCTTC	CASSLLPGGGYTF
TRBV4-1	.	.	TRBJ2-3	TGCGCCAGCAGCCCAATGGGGGAGGACACAGATACGCAGTATTTT	CASSPMGEDTDTQYF
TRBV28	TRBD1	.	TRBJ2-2	TGTGCCAGCATCCAAACAGGGGATCCTTCCGGGGAGCTGTTTTTT	CASIQTGDPSGELFF
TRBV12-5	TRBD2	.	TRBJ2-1	TGTGCTAGTGGTTTGGCTAGCGGGAGACGGAATGAGCAGTTCTTC	CASGLASGRRNEQFF
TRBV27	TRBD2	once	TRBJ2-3	TGTGCCAGCAGTTCCAACCCGGGACTAGCGGGAGGGCCCGGGATAGATACGCAGTATTTT	CASSSNPGLAGGPGIDTQYF
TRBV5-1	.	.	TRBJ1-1	TGCGCCAGCAGCTTGATGGGAGGTGGGGTCGACACTGAAGCTTTCTTT	CASSLMGGGVDTEAFF
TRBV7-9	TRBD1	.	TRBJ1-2	TGTGCCAGCAGCTTAGGGACAGGCTTCTATGGCTACACCTTC	CASSLGTGFYGYTF
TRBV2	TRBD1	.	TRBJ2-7	TGTGCCAGCAGTGAGGAACAGGGGGTCCCCTACGAGCAGTACTTC	CASSEEQGVPYEQYF
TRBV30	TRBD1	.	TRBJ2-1	TGTGCCCAGACAGGGGGTGCTAACAATGAGCAGTTCTTC	CAQTGGANNEQFF
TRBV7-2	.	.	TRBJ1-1	TGTGCCAGCAGCTTAGGCCCCTGGGGCACTGAAGCTTTCTTT	CASSLGPWGTEAFF
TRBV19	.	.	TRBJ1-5	TGTGCCAGTACGAGTAGCAATCAGCCCCAGCATTTT	CASTSSNQPQHF
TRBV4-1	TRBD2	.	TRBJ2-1	TGCGCCAGCAGCCAAGAGGCAGGGACTAGCGGTTACTACAATGAGCAGTTCTTC	CASSQEAGTSGYYNEQFF
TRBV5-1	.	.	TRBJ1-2	TGCGCCAGCAGGGGGGACGGAGCTAACTATGGCTACACCTTC	CASRGDGANYGYTF
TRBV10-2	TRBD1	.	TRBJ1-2	TGCGCCAGCAGTGAGTCGCTAATACAGGGGATCCATGGCTACACCTTC	CASSESLIQGIHGYTF
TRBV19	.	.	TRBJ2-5	TGTGCCAGTAGTATGTGGGGGTACCAAGAGACCCAGTACTTC	CASSMWGYQETQYF
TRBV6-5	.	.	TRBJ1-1	TGTGCCAGCAGGGAGGGACGGAAGAACACTGAAGCTTTCTTT	CASREGRKNTEAFF
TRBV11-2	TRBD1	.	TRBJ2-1	TGTGCCAGCAGCCAGGGACAGGGAGCCTACAATGAGCAGTTCTTC	CASSQGQGAYNEQFF
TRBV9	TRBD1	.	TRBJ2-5	TGTGCCAGCAGCGTAGGAGGGGGCGGGGAGACCCAGTACTTC	CASSVGGGGETQYF
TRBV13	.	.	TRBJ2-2	TGTGCCAGCAGCCTCCTTGGAGCGAACACCGGGGAGCTGTTTTTT	CASSLLGANTGELFF
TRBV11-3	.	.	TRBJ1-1	TGTGCCAGCAGCTTAGATTGGGGACGATTCCATGGGAACACTGAAGCTTTCTTT	CASSLDWGRFHGNTEAFF
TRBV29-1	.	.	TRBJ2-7	TGCAGCGTTGAGTGGGGTTCCCTTAGCGAGCAGTACTTC	CSVEWGSLSEQYF
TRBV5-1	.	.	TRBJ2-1	TGCGCCAGCAGCTTGCAGGGTCTTGACACTATTTTCGGTCGTAATGAGCAGTTCTTC	CASSLQGLDTIFGRNEQFF
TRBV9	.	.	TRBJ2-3	TGTGCCAGCAGCGTGACGGAGACAGATACGCAGTATTTT	CASSVTETDTQYF
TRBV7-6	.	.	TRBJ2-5	TGTGCCAGCAGCGTATCGGGAGAGACCCAGTACTTC	CASSVSGETQYF
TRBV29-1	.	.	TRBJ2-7	TGCAGCGTTGAAGTCAGGAAAAAAACCTACGAGCAGTACTTC	CSVEVRKKTYEQYF
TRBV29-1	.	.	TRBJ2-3	TGCAGCGTTGGGACGGGAGAAGCAGATACGCAGTATTTT	CSVGTGEADTQYF
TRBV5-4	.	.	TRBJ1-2	TGTGCCAGCAGCTCGGCAGGGTCTCCCCGCTATGGCTACACCTTC	CASSSAGSPRYGYTF
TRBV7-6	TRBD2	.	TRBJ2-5	TGTGCCAGCGGGACTAGGCAAGGAGAGACCCAGTACTTC	CASGTRQGETQYF
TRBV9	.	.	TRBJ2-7	TGTGCCAGCAGCGTAGATCTTAGCTCCTACGAGCAGTACTTC	CASSVDLSSYEQYF
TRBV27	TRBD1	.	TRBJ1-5	TGTGCCAGCAGAGGGGACAGGGCTCCCAATCAGCCCCAGCATTTT	CASRGDRAPNQPQHF
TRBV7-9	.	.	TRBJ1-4	TGTGCCAGCAGCTTGGAAGGAGACCAGTTTTTTGAAAAACTGTTTTTT	CASSLEGDQFFEKLFF
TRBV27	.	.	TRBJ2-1	TGTGCCAGCAGTCCTCTAACCTTCCCCAACGTGGATGAGCAGTTCTTC	CASSPLTFPNVDEQFF
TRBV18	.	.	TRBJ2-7	TGTGCCAGCTCAGGATCCTACGAGCAGTACTTC	CASSGSYEQYF
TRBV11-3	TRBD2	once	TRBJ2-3	TGTGCCAGCAGCCCCGGGACTAGCGGGCCAACAGATACGCAGTATTTT	CASSPGTSGPTDTQYF
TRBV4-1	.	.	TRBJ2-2	TGCGCCAGCAGCCAACTACCGGGACAAGACACCGGGGAGCTGTTTTTT	CASSQLPGQDTGELFF
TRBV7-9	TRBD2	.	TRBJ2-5	TGTGCCAGCAGCCTTGGGACTAGCCAAGAGACCCAGTACTTC	CASSLGTSQETQYF
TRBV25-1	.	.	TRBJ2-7	TGTGCCAGCAGTCATTACAGGGAAACCTACGAGCAGTACTTC	CASSHYRETYEQYF
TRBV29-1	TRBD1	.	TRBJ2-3	TGCAGCGTTCTCGGGACAGGACTCACAGATACGCAGTATTTT	CSVLGTGLTDTQYF
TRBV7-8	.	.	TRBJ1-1	TGTGCCAGCAGCTTACGGGAGGGCTGGGCTGAAGCTTTCTTT	CASSLREGWAEAFF